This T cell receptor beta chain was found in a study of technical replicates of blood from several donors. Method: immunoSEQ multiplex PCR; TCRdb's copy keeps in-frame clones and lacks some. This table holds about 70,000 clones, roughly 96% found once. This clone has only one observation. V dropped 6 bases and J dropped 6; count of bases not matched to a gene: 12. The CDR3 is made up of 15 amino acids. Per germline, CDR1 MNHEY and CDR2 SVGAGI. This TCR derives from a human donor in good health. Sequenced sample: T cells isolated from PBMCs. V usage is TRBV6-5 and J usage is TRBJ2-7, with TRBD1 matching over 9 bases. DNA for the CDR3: TGTGCCAGCAGAAGATACCGGGACAGGGAGCTCGAGCAGTACTTC. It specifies CASRRYRDRELEQYF.